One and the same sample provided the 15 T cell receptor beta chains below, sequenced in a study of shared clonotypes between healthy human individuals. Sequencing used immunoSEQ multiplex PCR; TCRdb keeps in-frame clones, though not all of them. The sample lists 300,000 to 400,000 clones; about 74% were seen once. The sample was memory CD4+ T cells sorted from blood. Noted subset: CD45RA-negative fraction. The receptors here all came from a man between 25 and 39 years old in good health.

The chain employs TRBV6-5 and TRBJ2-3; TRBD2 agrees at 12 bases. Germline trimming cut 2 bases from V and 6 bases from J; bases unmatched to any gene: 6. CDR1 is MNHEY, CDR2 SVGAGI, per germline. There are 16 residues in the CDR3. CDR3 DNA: TGTGCCAGCAGTTACGGGGGGCTAGCGGGAGGGGATACGCAGTATTTT. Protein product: CASSYGGLAGGDTQYF.

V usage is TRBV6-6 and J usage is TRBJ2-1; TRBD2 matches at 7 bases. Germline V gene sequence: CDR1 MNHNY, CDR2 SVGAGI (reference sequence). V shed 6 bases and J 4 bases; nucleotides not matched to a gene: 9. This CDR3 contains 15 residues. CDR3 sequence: CASRNLAANYNEQFF. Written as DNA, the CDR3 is TGTGCCAGCAGAAACCTAGCGGCTAATTACAATGAGCAGTTCTTC.

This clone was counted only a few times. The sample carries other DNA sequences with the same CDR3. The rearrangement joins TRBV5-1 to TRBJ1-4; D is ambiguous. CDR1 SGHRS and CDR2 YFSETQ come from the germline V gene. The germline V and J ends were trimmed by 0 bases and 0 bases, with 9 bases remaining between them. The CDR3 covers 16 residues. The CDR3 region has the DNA TGCGCCAGCAGCTTGGGTTTGTCAGCAACTAATGAAAAACTGTTTTTT. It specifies CASSLGLSATNEKLFF.

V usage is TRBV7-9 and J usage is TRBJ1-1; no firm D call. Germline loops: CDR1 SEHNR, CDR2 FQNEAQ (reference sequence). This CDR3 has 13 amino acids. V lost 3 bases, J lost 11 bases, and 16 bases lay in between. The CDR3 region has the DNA TGTGCCAGCAGCTTGGTCCCTCTGCCGGGTGCTTTCTTT. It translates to CASSLVPLPGAFF.

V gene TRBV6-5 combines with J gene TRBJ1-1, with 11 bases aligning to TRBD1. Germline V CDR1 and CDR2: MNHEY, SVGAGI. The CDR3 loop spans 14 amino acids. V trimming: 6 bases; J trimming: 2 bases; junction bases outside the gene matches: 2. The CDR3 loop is CASRDRGQNTEAFF. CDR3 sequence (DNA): TGTGCCAGCAGGGACAGGGGGCAAAACACTGAAGCTTTCTTT.

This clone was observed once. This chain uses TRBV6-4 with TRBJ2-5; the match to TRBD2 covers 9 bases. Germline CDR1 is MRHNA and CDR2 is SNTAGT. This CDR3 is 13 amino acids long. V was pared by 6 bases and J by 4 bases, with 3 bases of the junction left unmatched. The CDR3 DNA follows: TGTGCCAGCAGCGCGCGGGGGGGAGAGACCCAGTACTTC. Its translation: CASSARGGETQYF.

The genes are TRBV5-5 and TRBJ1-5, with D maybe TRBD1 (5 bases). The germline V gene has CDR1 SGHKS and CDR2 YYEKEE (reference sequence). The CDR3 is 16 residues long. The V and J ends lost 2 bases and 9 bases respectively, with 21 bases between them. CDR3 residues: CASSFTLGRGLGPQHF. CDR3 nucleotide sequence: TGTGCCAGCAGCTTCACCTTAGGACGGGGACTAGGGCCCCAGCATTTT.

The CDR3 DNA sequence: TGTGCCAGCAGCTTTAAAGGGGGCGCAGGGCAGTACTTC. The encoded protein is CASSFKGGAGQYF. The chain carries TRBV11-2 and TRBJ2-7, with TRBD1 matching 7 bases. The V segment lost 3 bases and the J segment 9 bases; nucleotides outside the gene matches: 8. Germline V gene sequence: CDR1 SGHAT, CDR2 FQNNGV. This CDR3 comprises 13 residues.

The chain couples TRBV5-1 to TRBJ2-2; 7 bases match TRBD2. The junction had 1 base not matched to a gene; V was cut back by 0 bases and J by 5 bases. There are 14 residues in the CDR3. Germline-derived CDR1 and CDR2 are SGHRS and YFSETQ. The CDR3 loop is CASSLVGGTGELFF. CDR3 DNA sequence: TGCGCCAGCAGCTTGGTCGGGGGGACCGGGGAGCTGTTTTTT. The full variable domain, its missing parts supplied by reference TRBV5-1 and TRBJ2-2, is KAGVTQTPRYLIKTRGQQVTLSCSPISGHRSVSWYQQTPGQGLQFLFEYFSETQRNKGNFPGRFSGRQFSNSRSEMNVSTLELGDSALYLCASSLVGGTGELFFGEGSRLTVL.

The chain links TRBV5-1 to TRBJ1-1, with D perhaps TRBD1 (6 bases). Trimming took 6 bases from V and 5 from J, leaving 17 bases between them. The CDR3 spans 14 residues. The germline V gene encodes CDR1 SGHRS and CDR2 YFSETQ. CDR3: CASIKVGGVTEAFF. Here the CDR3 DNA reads TGCGCCAGCATCAAGGTGGGGGGCGTTACTGAAGCTTTCTTT.

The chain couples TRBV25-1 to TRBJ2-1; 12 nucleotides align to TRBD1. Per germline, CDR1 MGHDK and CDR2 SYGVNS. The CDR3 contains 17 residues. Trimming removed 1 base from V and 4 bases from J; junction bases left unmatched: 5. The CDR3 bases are TGTGCCAGCAGTGAATCCCGGGACAGGGGGCGTTACAATGAGCAGTTCTTC. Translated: CASSESRDRGRYNEQFF.

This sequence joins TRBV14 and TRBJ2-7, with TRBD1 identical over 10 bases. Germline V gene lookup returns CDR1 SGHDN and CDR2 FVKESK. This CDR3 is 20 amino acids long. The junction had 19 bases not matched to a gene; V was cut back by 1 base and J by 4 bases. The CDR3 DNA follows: TGTGCCAGCAGCCAAGGCGGGACAGGGGCGCCGTGGCGCGAGGGGTACGAGCAGTACTTC. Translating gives CASSQGGTGAPWREGYEQYF.

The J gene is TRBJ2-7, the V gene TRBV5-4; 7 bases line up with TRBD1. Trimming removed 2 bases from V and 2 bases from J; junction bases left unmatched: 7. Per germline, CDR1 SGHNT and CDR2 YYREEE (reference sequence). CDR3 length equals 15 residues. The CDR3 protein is CASSLGLGQAYEQYF. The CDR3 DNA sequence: TGTGCCAGCAGCTTAGGTTTAGGACAGGCCTACGAGCAGTACTTC.

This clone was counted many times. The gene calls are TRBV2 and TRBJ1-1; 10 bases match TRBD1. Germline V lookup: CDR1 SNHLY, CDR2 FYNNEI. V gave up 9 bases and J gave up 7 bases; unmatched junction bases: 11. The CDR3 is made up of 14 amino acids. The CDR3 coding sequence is TGTGCCAGTACCTCCGGGACAGGGGCTAGTGAAGCTTTCTTT. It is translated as CASTSGTGASEAFF.

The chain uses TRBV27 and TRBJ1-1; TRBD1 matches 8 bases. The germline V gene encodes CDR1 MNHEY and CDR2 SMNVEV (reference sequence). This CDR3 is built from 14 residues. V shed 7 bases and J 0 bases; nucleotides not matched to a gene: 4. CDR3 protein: CASNPGQVNTEAFF. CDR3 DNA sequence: TGTGCCAGCAATCCGGGACAGGTGAACACTGAAGCTTTCTTT.